These 28 T cell receptor beta chains were sequenced from one sample in a study of blood T cell repertoires in COVID-19 (dated by TCRdb to 2020 to 2022). The library was generated by the immunoSEQ multiplex PCR assay. Entries here come from immuneACCESS through TCRdb and include only in-frame sequences with V and J called. Some clones fail to appear in such tables; in the studies checked, an unresolved V gene covers under half of the shortfall, and the cause of the remainder is unknown. This sample is represented by about 210,000 clones; 84% of them were singletons. The ten largest clones capture approximately 8% of the sample. Material: peripheral blood. The receptors were gathered from a woman aged 45 to 65 with active or convalescent COVID-19.

The rearrangement joins TRBV18 to TRBJ2-7, with D hard to call. Germline V lookup: CDR1 KGHSH, CDR2 LQKENI. V lost 3 bases, J lost 5 bases, and 8 bases lay in between. The CDR3 runs to 12 residues. In DNA form, the CDR3 reads TGTGCCAGCTCACCCCTAGGCCACGAGCAGTACTTC. Translated, it gives CASSPLGHEQYF.

J is TRBJ1-2 and V is TRBV6-5, with D unclear. V lost 3 bases and J 0 bases, leaving 11 bases between the germline ends. Germline CDR1 MNHEY, CDR2 SVGAGI. This CDR3 region has 15 residues. CDR3 region: CASSYSQMSNYGYTF. The CDR3 DNA is TGTGCCAGCAGTTATTCCCAGATGTCTAACTATGGCTACACCTTC.

V and J are TRBV6-6 and TRBJ1-5; D might be TRBD1 (6 bases). This CDR3 spans 13 amino acids. V was pared by 5 bases and J by 7 bases, with 12 bases between. Germline V gene lookup returns CDR1 MNHNY and CDR2 SVGAGI (reference sequence). CDR3 in DNA: TGTGCCAGCAGTCCACAGGGTCGACAGCCCCAGCATTTT. Its protein is CASSPQGRQPQHF.

Here the CDR3 DNA reads TGTGCCTGGAGTACAGGGGGCCGGGAGACCCAGTACTTC. Its translation is CAWSTGGRETQYF. The chain is built from TRBV30 and TRBJ2-5, with 9 bases identical to TRBD1. The CDR3 extends over 13 amino acids. The junction had 3 bases not matched to a gene; V was cut back by 2 bases and J by 5 bases. CDR1 and CDR2 (germline): GTSNPN, SVGIG (reference sequence).

There are a few counts of this clone. The chain couples TRBV30 to TRBJ2-4, with D possibly TRBD1 on 5 matching bases. The CDR3 is 11 amino acids. The germline V gene encodes CDR1 GTSNPN and CDR2 SVGIG (reference sequence). Trimming pared 3 bases from V and 11 bases from J, leaving 11 bases between. The DNA for the CDR3 is TGTGCCTGGAGGCAGGGCTCGCTTCAGTACTTC. Residues: CAWRQGSLQYF.

The chain has TRBV2 and TRBJ2-1, with D perhaps TRBD1 (5 bases). V gave up 1 base and J gave up 8 bases, with 6 bases separating them. Germline CDR1 is SNHLY and CDR2 is FYNNEI. The CDR3 runs to 12 residues. CDR3 in amino acids: CASSEGGDEQFF. Here the CDR3 DNA reads TGTGCCAGCAGTGAAGGGGGCGATGAGCAGTTCTTC.

The chain couples TRBV10-3 to TRBJ1-1, with a possible D match to TRBD1 (5 bases). Germline V gives CDR1 ENHRY, CDR2 SYGVKD. V shed 8 bases and J shed 5 bases, with 9 bases lying between them. The CDR3 spans 11 residues. The CDR3 sequence: CAIGGGTEAFF. Here the CDR3 DNA reads TGTGCCATCGGGGGAGGAACTGAAGCTTTCTTT.

This clone was picked up one time. The chain couples TRBV7-9 to TRBJ2-1; 7 bases are a match to TRBD2. CDR1 is SEHNR, CDR2 FQNEAQ, per germline (reference sequence). Trimming took 5 bases from V and 3 from J; bases not matched to a gene: 10. This CDR3 has 16 amino acids. The CDR3 reads CASSHITSAHYNEQFF. DNA for the CDR3: TGTGCCAGCAGCCATATAACTAGCGCCCACTACAATGAGCAGTTCTTC. Together with reference TRBV7-9 and TRBJ2-1, the CDR3 gives the full variable domain: DTGVSQNPRHKITKRGQNVTFRCDPISEHNRLYWYRQTLGQGPEFLTYFQNEAQLEKSRLLSDRFSAERPKGSFSTLEIQRTEQGDSAMYLCASSHITSAHYNEQFFGPGTRLTVL.

This chain connects TRBV4-1 to TRBJ1-1; TRBD1 might be the D (5 bases). Per the germline V gene, CDR1 is MGHRA and CDR2 is YSYEKL. CDR3 length equals 14 residues. With 4 bases removed from V and 5 bases from J, the gap between germline ends came to 14 bases. The CDR3, as DNA: TGCGCCAGCAGCCTCAGTCCCAGGGTTACTGAAGCTTTCTTT. Translated: CASSLSPRVTEAFF.

As for this clone: The junction departs from germline at one end; a sequencing error may be responsible. V and J are TRBV4-2 and TRBJ1-2, with a tentative D call TRBD1 (6 bases). Germline V gene data show CDR1 as LGHNA and CDR2 as YNFKEQ. The CDR3 has 14 residues. The CDR3 spells CASGQDSGGGGYTF. CDR3 bases: TGTGCCAGCGGCCAGGACAGTGGTGGTGGTGGCTACACCTTC.

This chain joins TRBV4-1 and TRBJ2-7; TRBD1 is a possible D gene (7 bases). This CDR3 spans 15 amino acids. The germline CDR1 and CDR2 sequences are MGHRA and YSYEKL. Trimming cost V 1 base and J 5 bases, with 15 bases left between them. The CDR3 spells CASSQGSQGGNEQYF. The CDR3 DNA sequence: TGCGCCAGCAGCCAAGGCTCGCAGGGGGGCAACGAGCAGTACTTC.

J is TRBJ1-5 and V is TRBV24-1; 9 bases agree with TRBD1. There are 14 residues in the CDR3. Germline V gives CDR1 KGHDR, CDR2 SFDVKD. The V and J ends lost 9 bases and 4 bases, in that order; junction bases with no gene match: 6. CDR3 nucleotides: TGTGCCACCGGGGGACAGGGTGTAAATCAGCCCCAGCATTTT. It is translated as CATGGQGVNQPQHF.

The chain recombines TRBV6-1 with TRBJ1-2, with 8 bases fitting TRBD1. The germline CDR1 and CDR2 sequences are MNHNS and SASEGT. The CDR3 has 15 amino acids. The junction had 11 bases not matched to a gene; V was cut back by 3 bases and J by 8 bases. The CDR3 bases are TGTGCCAGCAGTGATGAGGACAGGGCTCTTTACGGCTACACCTTC. This codes for CASSDEDRALYGYTF.

V usage is TRBV5-1 and J usage is TRBJ1-2; perhaps TRBD1 as D (6 bases). Germline V gene lookup returns CDR1 SGHRS and CDR2 YFSETQ. The CDR3 sequence is 13 residues long. Trimming pared 4 bases from V and 4 bases from J, leaving 11 bases between. The CDR3 sequence is CASSVDSLYGYTF. CDR3 DNA: TGCGCCAGCAGCGTGGACAGCCTCTATGGCTACACCTTC.

The rearrangement uses TRBV11-2 and TRBJ2-1; TRBD2 agrees at 16 bases. The CDR3 contains 19 residues. Trimming cost V 5 bases and J 0 bases; bases outside gene matches: 7. From germline, CDR1 is SGHAT and CDR2 FQNNGV. CDR3 nucleotide sequence: TGTGCCAGCAGCCTGGGACTAGCGGGAGGGCGGAGCTCCTACAATGAGCAGTTCTTC. Translation: CASSLGLAGGRSSYNEQFF. The full variable domain, with the rest looked up from reference TRBV11-2 and TRBJ2-1, is EAGVAQSPRYKIIEKRQSVAFWCNPISGHATLYWYQQILGQGPKLLIQFQNNGVVDDSQLPKDRFSAERLKGVDSTLKIQPAKLEDSAVYLCASSLGLAGGRSSYNEQFFGPGTRLTVL.

The V gene is TRBV5-1, the J gene TRBJ1-1; no reliable D call. The CDR3 runs to 13 residues. V shed 4 bases and J shed 2 bases, with 9 bases lying between them. Germline V gives CDR1 SGHRS, CDR2 YFSETQ. The CDR3 DNA reads as TGCGCCAGCAGCGATTCAGGAAACACTGAAGCTTTCTTT. Translated: CASSDSGNTEAFF. Full variable domain (missing parts from reference TRBV5-1 and TRBJ1-1): KAGVTQTPRYLIKTRGQQVTLSCSPISGHRSVSWYQQTPGQGLQFLFEYFSETQRNKGNFPGRFSGRQFSNSRSEMNVSTLELGDSALYLCASSDSGNTEAFFGQGTRLTVV.

On this clone itself: Other DNA variants within this sample encode the same CDR3. The gene calls are TRBV7-2 and TRBJ2-2; D call uncertain. This CDR3 has 15 residues. Trimming cost V 1 base and J 0 bases, with 6 bases left between them. The germline gives CDR1 SGHTA, CDR2 FQGNSA. The CDR3 protein is CASSLGRANTGELFF. CDR3 sequence (DNA): TGTGCCAGCAGCTTAGGCCGCGCGAACACCGGGGAGCTGTTTTTT.

The table lists this clone with a few counts. V gene TRBV12-3 or TRBV12-4 combines with J gene TRBJ2-7, with TRBD1 matching 8 bases. The CDR3 has 13 amino acids. J was trimmed by 4 bases and V by 6 bases; bases with no gene match: 5. DNA for the CDR3: TGTGCCAGCAGACAGGGGGGTTGGTACGAGCAGTACTTC. It yields the protein CASRQGGWYEQYF.

The chain carries TRBV28 and TRBJ1-2, with 7 bases matching TRBD1. V lost 2 bases, J lost 4 bases, and 7 bases stayed unmatched. The CDR3 contains 15 residues. Germline V gene data show CDR1 as MDHEN and CDR2 as SYDVKM. The CDR3 loop is CASSLIQGLGYGYTF. CDR3 bases: TGTGCCAGCAGTTTAATACAGGGGTTAGGCTATGGCTACACCTTC.

The chain joins TRBV10-1 to TRBJ2-2; D is ambiguous. Germline V gene lookup returns CDR1 WNHNN and CDR2 SYGVQD (reference sequence). The CDR3 loop spans 13 amino acids. Trimming took off 2 bases at V and 3 bases at J, with 4 bases between the two ends. CDR3 residues: CASSETDTGELFF. CDR3 bases: TGCGCCAGCAGTGAGACAGACACCGGGGAGCTGTTTTTT.

This sequence joins TRBV6-4 and TRBJ2-7, with 9 bases matching TRBD1. The V and J ends lost 2 bases and 1 base, in that order; junction bases with no gene match: 3. The V gene's germline CDR1 is MRHNA and CDR2 SNTAGT. This CDR3 has 15 amino acids. DNA of the CDR3: TGTGCCAGCAGTGACGTGGGACAGGGTTCCTACGAGCAGTACGTC. Protein: CASSDVGQGSYEQYV.

V usage is TRBV2 and J usage is TRBJ1-1; the match to TRBD1 covers 7 bases. Germline V gives CDR1 SNHLY, CDR2 FYNNEI. This CDR3 has 16 residues. V was pared by 7 bases and J by 0 bases, with 11 bases of the junction left unmatched. DNA of the CDR3: TGTGCCAGCATCGCTCCCGGGACAGCCATGAACACTGAAGCTTTCTTT. This sequence encodes CASIAPGTAMNTEAFF.

This clone was recorded a few times. V and J are TRBV15 and TRBJ1-1, with D possibly TRBD1 on 5 matching bases. The V gene's germline CDR1 is LNHNV and CDR2 YYDKDF (reference sequence). Trimming took off 0 bases at V and 3 bases at J, with 11 bases between the two ends. The CDR3 extends over 15 amino acids. The DNA for the CDR3 is TGTGCCACCAGCAGAGATACGGCAGGGTACACTGAAGCTTTCTTT. This codes for CATSRDTAGYTEAFF.

The chain has TRBV27 and TRBJ1-5; 7 bases fit TRBD1. V trimming: 6 bases; J trimming: 3 bases; junction bases outside the gene matches: 5. The CDR3 runs 14 residues. Germline CDR1 is MNHEY and CDR2 is SMNVEV (reference sequence). This CDR3 is CASSRQGFNQPQHF. The CDR3 nucleotides read TGTGCCAGCAGCCGACAGGGTTTCAATCAGCCCCAGCATTTT.

The CDR3 bases are TGTGCCACCAGCCAGACAGGACCTTCGATCAATGAGCAGTTCTTC. Translating it yields CATSQTGPSINEQFF. The J gene is TRBJ2-1, the V gene TRBV15; D possibly corresponds to TRBD1 (6 bases). This CDR3 is 15 amino acids long. Trimming removed 5 bases from V and 6 bases from J, with 17 bases in between. Looked up from germline, CDR1 is LNHNV and CDR2 is YYDKDF (reference sequence).

Turning to this clone: The DNA is left out, because the CDR3 cannot be placed on it with certainty; the CDR3 is given as TCRdb lists it. The chain links TRBV5-6 to TRBJ1-2; the table's D call of TRBD1 was not tested on the DNA. CDR1 is SGHDT and CDR2 is YYEEEE in the germline V gene. The CDR3 region is 15 residues in length, termini included. This chain's CDR3 is CASSFRARGLDGYTF.

This sequence joins TRBV19 and TRBJ1-1, with 12 bases that match TRBD1. CDR1 is LNHDA, CDR2 SQIVND, per germline (reference sequence). V was clipped by 8 bases and J by 11 bases; unmatched bases: 6. The CDR3 consists of 12 residues. The CDR3: CASGGTGGWAFF. CDR3 DNA: TGTGCCAGTGGGGGGACAGGGGGCTGGGCTTTCTTT.

V usage is TRBV6-1 and J usage is TRBJ2-7, with 9 bases matching TRBD1. CDR3 length: 12 residues. Germline CDR1 is MNHNS and CDR2 is SASEGT. CDR3 DNA: TGTGCCAGCAGTGAAGGGTTCGGACAGGGGCACGTC. Its translation: CASSEGFGQGHV.